A single TCR beta chain is shown here with its context. Its specificity is not known. These data come from a study of T cell responses to AZD1222 COVID-19 vaccine. Points from the study as a whole: Baseline seropositives among AZD1222 recipients totaled only six or seven. Vaccine-associated CD4 TCRs spanned spike, dominant at 160-218 and 743-854.

The CDR3 runs to 13 residues. Trimming left V 0 bases short and J 3 bases short, with 3 bases between. The germline V gene has CDR1 MNHNS and CDR2 SASEGT. Data came from immunoSEQ multiplex PCR; TCRdb stores just in-frame clones and leaves some out. Of fewer than 120,000 clones listed, roughly 85% were seen once; the top ten hold about 3.3%. This chain links TRBV6-1 with TRBJ1-5; D gene ambiguous. The sample here was peripheral blood, taken on day 0 of AZD1222 vaccination. The TCR sequence derives from an adult in good health. CDR3 sequence: CASSEAYNQPQHF. As DNA, the CDR3 is TGTGCCAGCAGTGAAGCGTACAATCAGCCCCAGCATTTT.